Following are 8 T cell receptor beta chains from one sample sequenced in a study of cytomegalovirus exposure and HLA in healthy donors. Amplification used 60 Vbeta primers and 13 Jbeta primers. Method: immunoSEQ multiplex PCR; TCRdb's copy keeps in-frame clones and lacks some. The sample has around 200,000 clones; less than 85% are singletons. The sequenced material came from PBMCs. The receptors derive from a boy younger than 18 in good health and CMV-seronegative.

The chain couples TRBV28 to TRBJ2-3; maybe TRBD1 (6 bases). Germline V CDR1 and CDR2: MDHEN, SYDVKM. V gave up 2 bases and J gave up 1 base, with 16 bases separating them. The CDR3 sequence is 17 residues long. CDR3 sequence: CASSLGSGDMGTDTQYF. The CDR3 DNA reads TGTGCCAGCAGTTTAGGGTCAGGGGATATGGGCACAGATACGCAGTATTTT.

The V and J genes are TRBV11-1 and TRBJ2-7; 8 positions agree with TRBD2. V trimming: 1 base; J trimming: 3 bases; junction bases outside the gene matches: 2. The CDR3 has 14 amino acids. The germline V gene has CDR1 SGHAT and CDR2 FQDESV (reference sequence). The CDR3 sequence: CASSLVSGSYEQYF. As DNA, the CDR3 is TGTGCCAGCAGCTTAGTAAGCGGGAGCTACGAGCAGTACTTC.

V gene TRBV19 combines with J gene TRBJ1-1, with 7 nucleotides matching TRBD1. The length of the CDR3 is 16 residues. The germline CDR1 and CDR2 sequences are LNHDA and SQIVND (reference sequence). Trimming took 5 bases from V and 4 from J; bases not matched to a gene: 13. In DNA, the CDR3 is TGTGCCAGTAGTGCCTCCCCCGACAGGGATGGCACTGAAGCTTTCTTT. It codes for CASSASPDRDGTEAFF. Variable domain in full (rest from reference TRBV19 and TRBJ1-1): DGGITQSPKYLFRKEGQNVTLSCEQNLNHDAMYWYRQDPGQGLRLIYYSQIVNDFQKGDIAEGYSVSREKKESFPLTVTSAQKNPTAFYLCASSASPDRDGTEAFFGQGTRLTVV.

The chain has TRBV27 and TRBJ2-3; D not resolved. Germline V lookup: CDR1 MNHEY, CDR2 SMNVEV (reference sequence). This CDR3 comprises 12 residues. Between the trimmed V and J ends, which lost 7 bases and 0 bases, there was a span of 5 bases. Here the CDR3 DNA reads TGTGCCAGCAAAACTAGCACAGATACGCAGTATTTT. Translating it yields CASKTSTDTQYF.

The J gene is TRBJ2-5, the V gene TRBV9, with 7 bases that match TRBD1. After removal of 2 bases from V and 3 bases from J, the junction contained 1 base not matched to a gene. The germline V gene has CDR1 SGDLS and CDR2 YYNGEE. CDR3 length: 13 residues. The CDR3 sequence: CASSVGQKETQYF. CDR3 nucleotide sequence: TGTGCCAGCAGCGTGGGACAGAAAGAGACCCAGTACTTC. The full variable domain, completed using reference TRBV9 and TRBJ2-5, is DSGVTQTPKHLITATGQRVTLRCSPRSGDLSVYWYQQSLDQGLQFLIQYYNGEERAKGNILERFSAQQFPDLHSELNLSSLELGDSALYFCASSVGQKETQYFGPGTRLLVL.

This clone was counted between two and nine times. The chain uses TRBV10-3 and TRBJ1-1; a weak D match, TRBD1 (6 bases). Trimming left V 4 bases short and J 0 bases short, with 12 bases between. Germline CDR1 is ENHRY and CDR2 is SYGVKD. The CDR3 has 15 amino acids. The CDR3 protein is CAISGVTGLNTEAFF. CDR3 DNA: TGTGCCATCAGTGGGGTTACAGGGTTGAACACTGAAGCTTTCTTT.

The chain couples TRBV2 to TRBJ1-1; perhaps TRBD1 as D (5 bases). The CDR3 is 12 amino acids. With 5 bases removed from V and 4 bases from J, the gap between germline ends came to 8 bases. Germline loops: CDR1 SNHLY, CDR2 FYNNEI. The CDR3 loop reads CASSWGVTEAFF. DNA for the CDR3: TGTGCCAGCAGTTGGGGGGTCACTGAAGCTTTCTTT. Full variable domain (missing parts from reference TRBV2 and TRBJ1-1): EPEVTQTPSHQVTQMGQEVILRCVPISNHLYFYWYRQILGQKVEFLVSFYNNEISEKSEIFDDQFSVERPDGSNFTLKIRSTKLEDSAMYFCASSWGVTEAFFGQGTRLTVV.

The CDR3 sequence: CAWTTSYEQYF. In DNA, the CDR3 is TGTGCCTGGACTACCTCCTACGAGCAGTACTTC. The V call is TRBV30, the J call TRBJ2-7; no reliable D call. The V and J ends lost 4 bases and 0 bases respectively, with 4 bases between them. This CDR3 has 11 residues. Germline lookup yields CDR1 GTSNPN and CDR2 SVGIG (reference sequence).